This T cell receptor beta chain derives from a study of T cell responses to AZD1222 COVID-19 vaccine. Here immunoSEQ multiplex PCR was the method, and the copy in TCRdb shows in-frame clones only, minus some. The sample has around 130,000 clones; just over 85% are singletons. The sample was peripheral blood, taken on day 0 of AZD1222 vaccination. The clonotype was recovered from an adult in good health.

The CDR3 DNA follows: TGTGCCAGCAATACAGGGGAAACAGAGACCCAGTACTTC. Translated: CASNTGETETQYF. The chain combines TRBV6-5 with TRBJ2-5; 7 nucleotides align to TRBD1. The CDR3 is 13 amino acids. Germline lookup yields CDR1 MNHEY and CDR2 SVGAGI. Trimming took 7 bases from V and 4 from J; bases not matched to a gene: 6.